The subject of this entry is one TCR beta chain. Its antigen specificity is not known. No quality values exist for individual bases; no much larger clone is one base distant. This specimen comes from a study of blood T cell repertoires in COVID-19 (dated by TCRdb to the early 2020s). In terms of the full investigation: Collaborator samples came from the United States, Italy and Spain and covered acute and convalescent phases of COVID-19. The material from the prospective study consisted of cDNA or gDNA derived from T cells, B-cell-depleted T cells, or PBMCs. The dataset comprised deeply sampled blood TCRbeta repertoires from subjects exposed to, actively infected with, or recovered from COVID-19. The repertoires were made available in a free public database intended to serve as a resource for research on the immune response to SARS-CoV-2. The samples were drawn from two sources: the first 160 participants of the ongoing ImmuneRACE study, and 1,200 or so subjects contributed by 6 global collaborators. Nearly every sample came with metadata listing a de-identified subject ID, COVID-19 status, age in years and sex. Where available, HLA class I and class II types were taken from metadata supplied by the sample provider and were not determined by assay-based typing.

TCRbeta CDR3 regions were amplified from genomic DNA by means of the immunoSEQ Assay, a bias-controlled multiplex PCR. The study's own analysis went as follows. Within the assay, amplification of reference gene primers was used to estimate how many nucleated cells each sample contained. To quantify the absolute abundance of each unique TCRbeta CDR3 rearrangement, sequence reads were collapsed and filtered. Productive Simpson clonality was computed per sample as the square root of Simpson's diversity index over productive rearrangements. Here the immuneACCESS table is served through TCRdb, limited to in-frame sequences with V and J called. Missing clones are a known gap in these copies; in checked studies unresolved V genes cover under half, and the rest lacks a known reason. V and J calls and clone size are as listed in that table; D and trimming were resolved from the DNA. In this sample the table shows over 85,000 clones, about 79% of which occur a single time. In total, the top ten clones hold more than 20% of the sample.

Study-level results and caveats: How much clinical and demographic metadata was included differed by source and by participant, and the metadata was provided uncurated.

Spanning cysteine to phenylalanine, the CDR3 consists of 17 amino acids. CDR3 DNA is the only sequence kept; it has 51 bases, read in frame from the first base. CDR1 LNHDA and CDR2 SQIVND are derived from the germline V gene (reference sequence). V was cut back by 1 base and J by 0 bases, leaving a gap of 12 bases between them. Each collaborating institution followed its own protocols to collect whole blood in K2EDTA tubes. Collaborator samples were shipped for TCRbeta analysis as frozen whole blood, isolated PBMCs, or DNA extracted from either sample type. Sequencing was carried out using peripheral blood. This TCR was sampled from a man in his fifties or sixties with acute or convalescent COVID-19. The V and J genes are TRBV19 and TRBJ1-4; too little of a D gene remains to name it. The CDR3 in this case is CASSIGRPWATNEKLFF. The sequenced DNA: TGTGCCAGTAGTATAGGGAGACCCTGGGCAACTAATGAAAAACTGTTTTTT.